These 12 T cell receptor beta chains were sequenced from one sample in a study of blood T cells in healthy people across ages. Combining a sample-barcoded 5' primer with a J-beta primer mix, a second PCR ran for roughly 6 to 12 cycles. MiXCR was run by TCRdb on the 5' RACE reads, yielding one entry per CDR3 protein. The sample lists about 830,000 distinct CDR3 sequences; more than 45% were seen once. The sequencing input was blood. The source of these receptors is a man aged 30 to 45 in good health.

V is TRBV20-1 and J is TRBJ2-5, with 8 bases fitting TRBD1. The J call could be wrong; TRBJ2-7 is a better fit for the DNA end. Germline-derived CDR1 and CDR2 are DFQATT and SNEGSKA (reference sequence). The length of the CDR3 is 14 residues. This CDR3 reads CSARPLLQGDEQYF. CDR3 bases: TGCAGTGCTAGACCCCTTTTACAGGGGGACGAGCAGTACTTC.

Ten or more counts support this clonotype. A much larger clone lies a single base off, so this may be a read error. The chain combines TRBV7-2 with TRBJ2-3; D is unclear. The CDR3 spans 13 residues. Germline V CDR1 and CDR2: SGHTA, FQGNSA. Trimming stripped 4 bases from V and 6 bases from J, with 11 bases between. The CDR3 nucleotides read TGTGCCAGCAGCTGGTACTTCGGGGATACGCAGTATTTT. Encoded protein: CASSWYFGDTQYF.

The rearrangement links TRBV10-1 to TRBJ2-7, with D possibly called TRBD1 or TRBD2 (6 bases each). The CDR3 extends over 16 amino acids. V was shortened by 4 bases and J by 3 bases, with 19 bases between the two germline ends. Germline values: CDR1 WNHNN, CDR2 SYGVQD (reference sequence). CDR3 in amino acids: CASSGFGTGANYEQYF. For the CDR3, the DNA is TGCGCCAGCAGTGGGTTCGGGACGGGGGCAAACTACGAGCAGTACTTC.

The rearrangement links TRBV3-1 to TRBJ2-7, with D maybe TRBD2 (5 bases). Trimming stripped 0 bases from V and 2 bases from J, with 8 bases between. Germline CDR1 LGHDT, CDR2 YNNKEL (reference sequence). This CDR3 spans 14 amino acids. The CDR3 spells CASSQEVATYEQYF. In DNA, the CDR3 is TGTGCCAGCAGCCAAGAGGTAGCGACCTACGAGCAGTACTTC.

The chain is built from TRBV25-1 and TRBJ2-7, with 9 bases aligning to TRBD1. Per germline, CDR1 MGHDK and CDR2 SYGVNS. V trimming: 3 bases; J trimming: 1 base; junction bases outside the gene matches: 4. The CDR3 is made up of 15 amino acids. The DNA for the CDR3 is TGTGCCAGCAGTGACGGACAGGGGAATTCCTACGAGCAGTACTTC. Translating it yields CASSDGQGNSYEQYF.

The sample holds a few counts of this clonotype. The V call is TRBV6-2 or TRBV6-3, the J call TRBJ1-4; D might be TRBD1 (5 bases). Germline CDR1 and CDR2: MNHEY and SVGEGT. The CDR3 spans 14 residues. V was shortened by 6 bases and J by 5 bases, with 13 bases between the two germline ends. The CDR3 DNA sequence: TGTGCCAGCAGCCGTGGGACGGCAAATGAAAAACTGTTTTTT. It yields the protein CASSRGTANEKLFF.

The rearrangement links TRBV15 to TRBJ2-4; D not resolved. The J call is in doubt because the DNA end fits TRBJ2-7 better. The germline gives CDR1 LNHNV, CDR2 YYDKDF (reference sequence). The CDR3 extends over 14 amino acids. CDR3 bases: TGTGCCACCAGCAGAGATCCCATGGATTACGAGCAGTACTTC. Translating gives CATSRDPMDYEQYF.

This clonotype has more than one count but fewer than ten. V usage is TRBV5-1 and J usage is TRBJ2-1; D gene unclear. The CDR3 has 15 residues. The V and J ends lost 0 bases and 4 bases respectively, with 11 bases between them. Looked up from germline, CDR1 is SGHRS and CDR2 is YFSETQ. CDR3 in amino acids: CASSLDRQNYNEQFF. As DNA, the CDR3 is TGCGCCAGCAGCTTGGACCGCCAGAATTACAATGAGCAGTTCTTC.

The V call is TRBV10-3, the J call TRBJ2-1; 8 bases map to TRBD1. This CDR3 spans 16 amino acids. Per the germline V gene, CDR1 is ENHRY and CDR2 is SYGVKD. Losses at the gene ends were 4 bases for V and 5 bases for J; bases not matched to a gene: 10. CDR3 sequence: CAISVTGTGFNNEQFF. The DNA of the CDR3 is TGTGCCATCAGTGTTACCGGGACAGGTTTTAACAATGAGCAGTTCTTC.

This chain joins TRBV30 and TRBJ2-5; 10 bases are a match to TRBD2. J lost 2 bases, V lost 2 bases, and 2 bases had no gene match. CDR3 length: 14 amino acids. In germline, CDR1 is GTSNPN, CDR2 SVGIG (reference sequence). This CDR3 is CAWSSGGAQETQYF. The CDR3 DNA reads TGTGCCTGGAGTAGCGGGGGGGCACAAGAGACCCAGTACTTC. Combining the CDR3 with reference TRBV30 and TRBJ2-5 gives the whole variable domain SQTIHQWPATLVQPVGSPLSLECTVEGTSNPNLYWYRQAAGRGLQLLFYSVGIGQISSEVPQNLSASRPQDRQFILSSKKLLLSDSGFYLCAWSSGGAQETQYFGPGTRLLVL.

This clonotype was recorded a few times. The CDR3 region has the DNA TGCAGTGCTAGAGGCACTAGCGGGCCACACAATGAGCAGTTCTTC. This sequence encodes CSARGTSGPHNEQFF. The chain couples TRBV20-1 to TRBJ2-1; TRBD2 matches at 9 bases. Per germline, CDR1 DFQATT and CDR2 SNEGSKA (reference sequence). The CDR3 sequence is 15 residues long. With 1 base clipped from V and 5 bases from J, the junction kept 6 bases outside the gene matches.

The gene calls are TRBV24-1 and TRBJ2-3; TRBD1 matches at 9 bases. After removal of 6 bases from V and 6 bases from J, the junction contained 15 bases not matched to a gene. The CDR3 runs to 17 residues. Looked up from germline, CDR1 is KGHDR and CDR2 is SFDVKD. The CDR3 reads CATSPPNRGRGLDTQYF. The DNA of the CDR3 is TGTGCCACCAGTCCCCCTAACAGGGGGCGAGGACTGGATACGCAGTATTTT.